This T cell receptor beta chain is drawn from a study of cytomegalovirus exposure and HLA in healthy donors. CDR1 and CDR2 from the germline V gene are KGHSH and LQKENI. J was trimmed by 0 bases and V by 1 base; bases with no gene match: 20. The CDR3 is made up of 21 amino acids. Researchers ran the PCR with 60 Vbeta and 13 Jbeta primers. Clones were sequenced by immunoSEQ multiplex PCR, and TCRdb holds only the in-frame ones, with some missing. Of about 180,000 clones listed, roughly 80% are singletons. Material: PBMCs. The chain combines TRBV18 with TRBJ1-1; 7 nucleotides agree with TRBD1. The TCR originated in a boy aged 2 to 10 in good health and CMV-seronegative. Written as DNA, the CDR3 is TGTGCCAGCTCACCACTGACTGTGACGCCGGGACAGCAAACCTTGAACACTGAAGCTTTCTTT. It translates to CASSPLTVTPGQQTLNTEAFF.